This TCR beta chain was identified in a study of blood T cell repertoires in COVID-19. Study details: Acute-phase and convalescent COVID-19 samples originated in the United States, Italy and Spain. PBMCs, B-cell-depleted T cells, or T cells were the source of the cDNA or gDNA that made up the material.

Germline CDR1 and CDR2: KGHSH and LQKENI. V was cut by 2 bases and J by 6 bases, with 16 bases left in between. The CDR3 extends over 15 amino acids. As handled by the study authors: Scientists estimated how many nucleated cells there were by amplifying reference gene primers. The method was immunoSEQ multiplex PCR; TCRdb's version includes in-frame clones alone and lacks a portion of them. The DNA was the basis for D and trimming; V, J and clone size are from that table. The sample includes roughly 120,000 clones, 76% of them seen just once. The rearrangement joins TRBV18 to TRBJ1-2; D gene uncertain. The sequence came from a woman of 80 years or more with acute or convalescent COVID-19. Sequencing used peripheral blood. The CDR3 loop is CASSPNMQATDGYTF. The CDR3 DNA reads as TGTGCCAGCTCACCAAATATGCAAGCAACGGATGGCTACACCTTC.